The source of this T cell receptor (beta chain) is a study of cytomegalovirus exposure and HLA in healthy donors. Study results and caveats: Cytomegalovirus-associated status was assigned to 164 TCR beta chains. As a later analysis revealed, most CMV-associated TCR beta chains appeared HLA-restricted.

Healthy bone marrow donors supplied every sample. V lost 1 base to trimming and J lost 6 bases; unmatched junction nucleotides: 15. This CDR3 is built from 17 residues. Germline CDR1 is GTSNPN and CDR2 is SVGIG (reference sequence). A note on this clone: Its specificity is unknown.

PCR involved 60 Vbeta and 13 Jbeta primers. Repertoires were generated with immunoSEQ multiplex PCR, while TCRdb's copy carries only in-frame clones and drops some. The profile shows nearly 300,000 clones, 86% of them singletons. The V gene is TRBV30, the J gene TRBJ1-5, with 7 nucleotides matching TRBD1. Sequenced sample: PBMCs. The receptor comes from a man aged 35 to 55 in good health and CMV-seropositive. In DNA, the CDR3 is TGTGCCTGGAGTGCACCCTACCGACAGGGTGGGTTTCAGCCCCAGCATTTT. Translated: CAWSAPYRQGGFQPQHF.